The 23 T cell receptor beta chains presented below share a single source sample, sequenced in a study of radiotherapy plus CTLA-4 blockade in lung cancer. The method was immunoSEQ multiplex PCR; TCRdb's version includes in-frame clones alone and lacks a portion of them. The table records about 51,000 clones, roughly three quarters of them present only once. This specimen was peripheral blood, taken from a patient treated with radiotherapy plus ipilimumab. The receptors shown here come from a human donor with non-small cell lung cancer who had a complete response to radiotherapy plus ipilimumab.

In its sample, this clone was seen a few times. The rearrangement uses TRBV2 and TRBJ1-5; no clear D gene. Trimming took off 6 bases at V and 0 bases at J, with 6 bases between the two ends. In germline, CDR1 is SNHLY, CDR2 FYNNEI. The CDR3 runs 13 residues. DNA of the CDR3: TGTGCCAGCAGCAGGTATAGCAATCAGCCCCAGCATTTT. Encoded protein: CASSRYSNQPQHF.

The V call is TRBV7-2, the J call TRBJ2-3; D is unclear. This CDR3 spans 13 amino acids. V lost 3 bases and J lost 3, with 7 bases in between. Looked up from germline, CDR1 is SGHTA and CDR2 is FQGNSA. CDR3: CASSFTITDTQYF. DNA for the CDR3: TGTGCCAGCAGCTTTACAATTACAGATACGCAGTATTTT.

The chain has TRBV9 and TRBJ2-7, with 9 bases matching TRBD2. The CDR3 has 16 residues. V shed 0 bases, J shed 0 bases, and the junction held 4 bases outside the gene matches. Germline V gene lookup returns CDR1 SGDLS and CDR2 YYNGEE. This chain's CDR3 is CASSVGPAGGSYEQYF. CDR3 DNA: TGTGCCAGCAGCGTAGGCCCAGCGGGGGGCTCCTACGAGCAGTACTTC. Based on the CDR3 plus reference TRBV9 and TRBJ2-7, the full variable domain is DSGVTQTPKHLITATGQRVTLRCSPRSGDLSVYWYQQSLDQGLQFLIQYYNGEERAKGNILERFSAQQFPDLHSELNLSSLELGDSALYFCASSVGPAGGSYEQYFGPGTRLTVT.

This chain uses TRBV7-8 with TRBJ1-2, with D uncertain. Germline V gene data show CDR1 as SGHVS and CDR2 as FQNEAQ. The germline V and J ends were trimmed by 1 base and 1 base, with 7 bases remaining between them. The CDR3 covers 14 residues. The CDR3 DNA sequence: TGTGCCAGCAGCTTAGACAGATTTAACTATGGCTACACCTTC. Amino acid sequence: CASSLDRFNYGYTF.

The chain is built from TRBV11-3 and TRBJ1-1; no firm D call. V was cut by 3 bases and J by 4 bases, with 12 bases left in between. CDR3 size: 14 residues. Germline V gives CDR1 SGHNT, CDR2 YENEEA. The CDR3 loop is CASSFDFPGTEAFF. The DNA for the CDR3 is TGTGCCAGCAGCTTTGATTTCCCGGGCACTGAAGCTTTCTTT. The full variable domain, its missing parts supplied by reference TRBV11-3 and TRBJ1-1, is EAGVVQSPRYKIIEKKQPVAFWCNPISGHNTLYWYLQNLGQGPELLIRYENEEAVDDSQLPKDRFSAERLKGVDSTLKIQPAELGDSAVYLCASSFDFPGTEAFFGQGTRLTVV.

The chain recombines TRBV10-2 with TRBJ2-1, with TRBD2 matching 7 bases. V gave up 6 bases and J gave up 4 bases; unmatched junction bases: 12. Germline CDR1 is WSHSY and CDR2 is SAAADI. CDR3 length: 16 amino acids. The CDR3 protein is CASRRAGRAVYNEQFF. As DNA, the CDR3 is TGCGCCAGCAGACGCGCGGGGAGGGCGGTATACAATGAGCAGTTCTTC.

The chain recombines TRBV12-5 with TRBJ2-7; D not certain. The CDR3 totals 14 residues. V was trimmed by 4 bases and J by 7 bases, leaving 17 bases between them. CDR1 is LGHNT, CDR2 FRNRAP, per germline. The DNA of the CDR3 is TGTGCTAGTGGTTCCCCCCCACAGATCTGGGAGCAGTACTTC. Its translation is CASGSPPQIWEQYF.

This clone has more than one count but fewer than ten. The chain carries TRBV9 and TRBJ1-2; no reliable D call. The CDR3 extends over 14 amino acids. V shed 6 bases and J shed 4 bases, with 16 bases lying between them. Germline V gives CDR1 SGDLS, CDR2 YYNGEE. The DNA of the CDR3 is TGTGCCAGCACTCCGGTCGCGGGCAGCTATGGCTACACCTTC. Encoded protein: CASTPVAGSYGYTF.

The V call is TRBV7-9, the J call TRBJ2-5; 7 nucleotides line up with TRBD1. The J call may not be correct, given that the DNA end is closer to TRBJ2-7. CDR3 length: 16 amino acids. Germline V lookup: CDR1 SEHNR, CDR2 FQNEAQ (reference sequence). As DNA, the CDR3 is TGTGCCAGCAGCCCCACCCGGCCGGCAGGGGGCTACGAGCAGTACTTC. Amino acids: CASSPTRPAGGYEQYF.

Only one count was recorded for this clone. The CDR3 coding sequence is TGCGCCAGCAGCATCGGAGGGGTCCAAGAGACCCAGTACTTC. Translation gives CASSIGGVQETQYF. The chain has TRBV5-1 and TRBJ2-5; tentative D call: TRBD2 (6 bases). V was trimmed by 4 bases and J by 1 base, leaving 11 bases between them. This CDR3 has 14 residues. The V gene's germline CDR1 is SGHRS and CDR2 YFSETQ.

The CDR3 loop is CASSLDGGDHGYTF. The CDR3 DNA sequence: TGTGCCAGCAGCTTAGATGGGGGGGACCATGGCTACACCTTC. This chain links TRBV11-3 with TRBJ1-2, with a tentative D call TRBD1 (5 bases). This CDR3 has 14 residues. V shed 0 bases and J shed 6 bases, with 11 bases lying between them. Germline CDR1 and CDR2: SGHNT and YENEEA.

The chain couples TRBV30 to TRBJ1-6, with TRBD1 identical over 7 bases. The trim removed 3 bases at V and 7 bases at J, leaving 9 bases unmatched. Per germline, CDR1 GTSNPN and CDR2 SVGIG (reference sequence). The CDR3 is 15 amino acids. The CDR3 spells CAWRNPGQLNSPLHF. CDR3 nucleotides: TGTGCCTGGAGGAACCCGGGACAGCTAAATTCACCCCTCCACTTT.

The chain is built from TRBV5-8 and TRBJ2-7; 8 bases fit TRBD1. The CDR3 runs 15 residues. J lost 3 bases, V lost 3 bases, and 8 bases had no gene match. Germline V lookup: CDR1 SGHTS, CDR2 YDEGEE. CDR3 amino acids: CASSSGQAWGYEQYV. DNA for the CDR3: TGTGCCAGCAGCTCGGGACAGGCCTGGGGCTACGAGCAGTACGTC.

This rearrangement joins TRBV30 to TRBJ2-3, with D tentatively TRBD2 (5 bases). V shed 1 base and J shed 6 bases, with 14 bases lying between them. The CDR3 loop spans 14 amino acids. CDR1 and CDR2 (germline): GTSNPN, SVGIG (reference sequence). The CDR3 nucleotides read TGTGCCTGGAGTGCGGTCGGAGGCAGGGATACGCAGTATTTT. This sequence encodes CAWSAVGGRDTQYF.

The table lists this clone with a count of one. The CDR3 loop is CASSLKQGAGEAFF. DNA for the CDR3: TGTGCCAGCAGCCTCAAACAGGGGGCCGGTGAAGCTTTCTTT. This chain uses TRBV14 with TRBJ1-1, with TRBD1 matching over 9 bases. The CDR3 length is 14 residues. The germline CDR1 and CDR2 sequences are SGHDN and FVKESK. Trimming at V came to 4 bases and at J to 7 bases, leaving 7 bases not matched to a gene.

This chain joins TRBV7-4 and TRBJ1-2; a possible D gene is TRBD1 (6 bases). The CDR3 is made up of 18 amino acids. CDR1 is SGHVT and CDR2 is SQSDAQ in the germline V gene. Between the trimmed V and J ends, which lost 2 bases and 3 bases, there was a span of 22 bases. The CDR3 loop reads CASSLTLGGLDLYYGYTF. For the CDR3, the DNA is TGTGCCAGCAGCTTAACGTTGGGGGGGCTCGATTTATACTATGGCTACACCTTC.

The rearrangement links TRBV25-1 to TRBJ2-2; TRBD1 matches at 8 bases. The CDR3 is made up of 15 amino acids. The V and J ends lost 6 bases and 6 bases, in that order; junction bases with no gene match: 9. Germline CDR1 and CDR2: MGHDK and SYGVNS. CDR3 amino acids: CASRDRDRSAGELFF. CDR3 DNA sequence: TGTGCCAGCAGGGATCGGGACAGGAGCGCCGGGGAGCTGTTTTTT.

The chain couples TRBV29-1 to TRBJ1-1; 9 bases line up with TRBD1. Germline trimming cut 1 base from V and 5 bases from J; bases unmatched to any gene: 2. Per the germline V gene, CDR1 is SQVTM and CDR2 is ANQGSEA. The CDR3 is 13 residues long. The CDR3 here is CSVEADRGTEAFF. The CDR3 bases are TGCAGCGTTGAAGCCGACAGGGGGACTGAAGCTTTCTTT.

The chain has TRBV4-3 and TRBJ2-5, with 14 bases that match TRBD2. Germline values: CDR1 LGHNA, CDR2 YSLEER. The CDR3 is 16 amino acids. The V and J ends lost 3 bases and 5 bases, in that order; junction bases with no gene match: 5. CDR3 nucleotides: TGCGCCAGCAGCCAGGGACTAGCGGGGGCTTGGGAGACCCAGTACTTC. Protein sequence: CASSQGLAGAWETQYF.

The rearrangement joins TRBV27 to TRBJ1-1; D unresolved. This CDR3 has 14 residues. Germline CDR1 is MNHEY and CDR2 is SMNVEV (reference sequence). V was trimmed by 0 bases and J by 1 base, leaving 6 bases between them. CDR3 sequence reads: CASSLSPWNTEAFF. CDR3 bases: TGTGCCAGCAGTTTATCTCCCTGGAACACTGAAGCTTTCTTT.

DNA of the CDR3: TGTGCCAGCTCATTCCGGGACAGGGGAACAGATACGCAGTATTTT. Its translation is CASSFRDRGTDTQYF. The chain links TRBV18 to TRBJ2-3; the match to TRBD1 covers 10 bases. The junction had 5 bases not matched to a gene; V was cut back by 5 bases and J by 3 bases. Germline assignment: CDR1 KGHSH and CDR2 LQKENI. This CDR3 has 15 amino acids.

This clone was seen a few times. The J gene is TRBJ2-7, the V gene TRBV18, with D perhaps matching TRBD2 (5 bases). Trimming pared 6 bases from V and 6 bases from J, leaving 21 bases between. The germline V gene encodes CDR1 KGHSH and CDR2 LQKENI. The CDR3 length is 15 residues. The CDR3 protein is CASSLLEGGAGEQYV. CDR3 nucleotides: TGTGCCAGCTCCCTCCTTGAAGGTGGCGCGGGCGAGCAGTACGTC.

This chain joins TRBV9 and TRBJ2-1; D gene unclear. The CDR3 extends over 15 amino acids. Deletions cut 2 bases from V and 0 bases from J, with 9 bases between. CDR1 SGDLS and CDR2 YYNGEE come from the germline V gene. Written as DNA, the CDR3 is TGTGCCAGCAGCGTGTCTCCGGTCTCCTACAATGAGCAGTTCTTC. Amino acids: CASSVSPVSYNEQFF.